Listed here are 2 T cell receptor beta chains from one sample, sequenced in a study of cytomegalovirus exposure and HLA in healthy donors. Produced via immunoSEQ multiplex PCR; TCRdb's table is partial and in-frame only. The sample has a few hundred thousand clones, about nine tenths seen once. The specimen was PBMCs. Every receptor here comes from a woman aged 18-35 years in good health and CMV-seronegative.

The J gene is TRBJ2-7, the V gene TRBV30, with TRBD2 identical over 9 bases. V shed 5 bases, J shed 5 bases, and the junction held 22 bases outside the gene matches. The CDR3 consists of 18 residues. The germline V gene encodes CDR1 GTSNPN and CDR2 SVGIG (reference sequence). The CDR3 loop is CAWSPWRVAGDGGDEQYF. In DNA form, the CDR3 reads TGTGCCTGGTCTCCCTGGAGGGTAGCGGGAGATGGTGGGGACGAGCAGTACTTC.

The chain links TRBV5-1 to TRBJ2-5; 8 positions match TRBD1. The CDR3 is 20 amino acids. Germline V lookup: CDR1 SGHRS, CDR2 YFSETQ. Losses at the gene ends were 1 base for V and 0 bases for J; bases not matched to a gene: 17. The CDR3 DNA is TGCGCCAGCAGCTTGCCCTGGACAGGGAAGCCAGGAGAGGACCAAGAGACCCAGTACTTC. Translation: CASSLPWTGKPGEDQETQYF. Filled out from reference TRBV5-1 and TRBJ2-5, the complete variable domain reads KAGVTQTPRYLIKTRGQQVTLSCSPISGHRSVSWYQQTPGQGLQFLFEYFSETQRNKGNFPGRFSGRQFSNSRSEMNVSTLELGDSALYLCASSLPWTGKPGEDQETQYFGPGTRLLVL.